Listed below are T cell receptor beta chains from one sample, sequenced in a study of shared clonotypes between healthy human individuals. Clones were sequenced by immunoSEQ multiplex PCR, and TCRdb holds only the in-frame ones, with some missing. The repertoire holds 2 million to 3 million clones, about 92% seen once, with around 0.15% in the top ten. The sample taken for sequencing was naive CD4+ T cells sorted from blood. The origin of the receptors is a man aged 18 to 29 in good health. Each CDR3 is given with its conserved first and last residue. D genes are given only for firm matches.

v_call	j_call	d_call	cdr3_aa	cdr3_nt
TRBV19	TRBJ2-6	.	CASSLTSSGANVLTF	TGTGCCAGTAGTCTAACTAGCTCTGGGGCCAACGTCCTGACTTTC
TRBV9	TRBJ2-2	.	CASSKAEPRIGELFF	TGTGCCAGCAGCAAGGCTGAGCCTCGGATCGGGGAGCTGTTTTTT
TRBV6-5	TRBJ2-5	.	CASTRSGSGTQYF	TGTGCCAGTACCCGTTCCGGGAGTGGGACCCAGTACTTC
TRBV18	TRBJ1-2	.	CASSPEGEYYGYTF	TGTGCCAGCTCACCAGAAGGGGAATACTATGGCTACACCTTC
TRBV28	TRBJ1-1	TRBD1	CASSRALGTGRRKAFF	TGTGCCAGCAGTCGGGCCCTAGGGACAGGAAGAAGGAAAGCTTTCTTT
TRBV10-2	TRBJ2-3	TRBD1	CATRNRDRNTQYF	TGCGCCACCAGAAACAGGGACAGGAATACGCAGTATTTT
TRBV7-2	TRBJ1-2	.	CASSVTWDVHGYTF	TGTGCCAGCAGCGTAACATGGGACGTTCATGGCTACACCTTC
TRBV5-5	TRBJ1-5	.	CASSLEALNQPQHF	TGTGCCAGCAGCTTGGAGGCGCTCAATCAGCCCCAGCATTTT
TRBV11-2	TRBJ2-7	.	CASSRRGAWEQYF	TGTGCCAGCAGCCGCAGGGGCGCGTGGGAGCAGTACTTC
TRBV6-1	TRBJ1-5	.	CASSELSQPQHF	TGTGCCAGCAGTGAACTGAGTCAGCCCCAGCATTTT